Below, 27 T cell receptor beta chains from the same sample are listed, as sequenced in a study of OX40 agonist ivuxolimab in advanced cancers. Sequencing used immunoSEQ multiplex PCR; TCRdb keeps in-frame clones, though not all of them. Seen here are more than 65,000 clones, about 90% observed once, and the top ten hold about 8.6%. Sequences were derived from CD4+ or CD8+ T cells sorted from blood, sampled in a trial of the OX40 agonist ivuxolimab. The receptor set was obtained from an adult with an advanced solid tumor such as melanoma, head and neck, liver or kidney cancer.

To note about this clone: Other DNA sequences in this sample translate to the same CDR3. The rearrangement joins TRBV6-1 to TRBJ2-7; D unclear. V lost 6 bases and J lost 3, with 3 bases in between. In germline, CDR1 is MNHNS, CDR2 SASEGT. The CDR3 spans 10 residues. CDR3 nucleotides: TGTGCCAGCAGCGACTACGAGCAGTACTTC. Translated, it gives CASSDYEQYF.

The rearrangement joins TRBV7-9 to TRBJ2-4; D might be TRBD1 (5 bases). This CDR3 is built from 13 residues. Germline values: CDR1 SEHNR, CDR2 FQNEAQ (reference sequence). Deletions cut 5 bases from V and 3 bases from J, with 8 bases between. The CDR3 DNA follows: TGTGCCAGCAGCCCAGGGCTCAAAAACATTCAGTACTTC. It codes for CASSPGLKNIQYF.

The chain has TRBV7-6 and TRBJ2-7, with no clear D. Trimming pared 3 bases from V and 5 bases from J, leaving 11 bases between. The CDR3 loop spans 13 amino acids. Germline CDR1 is SGHVS and CDR2 is FNYEAQ. The CDR3 spells CASSFSPQHEQYF. For the CDR3, the DNA is TGTGCCAGCAGCTTTTCCCCGCAACACGAGCAGTACTTC. The entire variable domain, with the rest obtained from reference TRBV7-6 and TRBJ2-7, is as follows: GAGVSQSPRYKVTKRGQDVALRCDPISGHVSLYWYRQALGQGPEFLTYFNYEAQQDKSGLPNDRFSAERPEGSISTLTIQRTEQRDSAMYRCASSFSPQHEQYFGPGTRLTVT.

This chain connects TRBV9 to TRBJ2-7, with TRBD1 matching over 7 bases. The CDR3 sequence is 14 residues long. V was pared by 0 bases and J by 3 bases, with 3 bases of the junction left unmatched. The germline V gene has CDR1 SGDLS and CDR2 YYNGEE. The CDR3 coding sequence is TGTGCCAGCAGCGTAGTGGCAGGGGGCTACGAGCAGTACTTC. Amino acid sequence: CASSVVAGGYEQYF.

CDR3 in amino acids: CSVEGAPDTQYF. CDR3 nucleotide sequence: TGCAGCGTTGAGGGGGCCCCAGATACGCAGTATTTT. The gene calls are TRBV29-1 and TRBJ2-3, with D perhaps matching TRBD1 (6 bases). V lost 3 bases, J lost 4 bases, and 8 bases lay in between. Germline CDR1 is SQVTM and CDR2 is ANQGSEA. CDR3 size: 12 residues.

The V and J genes are TRBV7-2 and TRBJ1-1, with 9 bases matching TRBD1. This CDR3 spans 15 amino acids. Germline CDR1 reads SGHTA; CDR2 reads FQGNSA. V lost 9 bases, J lost 0 bases, and 8 bases stayed unmatched. CDR3 sequence (DNA): TGTGCCAGTCTGCGGGGGGACAGGGTGAACACTGAAGCTTTCTTT. Translated: CASLRGDRVNTEAFF.

The V call is TRBV9, the J call TRBJ2-7; 10 bases match TRBD1. The germline V gene encodes CDR1 SGDLS and CDR2 YYNGEE. Trimming cost V 0 bases and J 0 bases; bases outside gene matches: 0. The CDR3 contains 15 residues. In nucleotides, the CDR3 is TGTGCCAGCAGCGTAGGGACAGGGGGCTCCTACGAGCAGTACTTC. Its translation: CASSVGTGGSYEQYF.

The J gene is TRBJ2-3, the V gene TRBV13, with 10 bases lining up with TRBD2. With V trimmed by 5 bases and J by 3 bases, 8 bases remained unmatched. Germline CDR1 is PRHDT and CDR2 is FYEKMQ (reference sequence). The CDR3 covers 16 residues. Written as DNA, the CDR3 is TGTGCCAGCAGCGCAGCGGGGGGGCCTGATACAGATACGCAGTATTTT. Amino acid sequence: CASSAAGGPDTDTQYF.

The V and J genes are TRBV4-3 and TRBJ2-3, with 12 bases aligning to TRBD2. Germline loops: CDR1 LGHNA, CDR2 YSLEER. With V trimmed by 0 bases and J by 6 bases, 1 base remained unmatched. The CDR3 length is 15 residues. The CDR3 sequence is CASSQDGTSGDTQYF. The DNA of the CDR3 is TGCGCCAGCAGCCAAGATGGGACTAGCGGGGATACGCAGTATTTT.

The rearrangement links TRBV4-1 to TRBJ2-3; D gene ambiguous. Germline V lookup: CDR1 MGHRA, CDR2 YSYEKL. The CDR3 is 13 residues long. V lost 5 bases to trimming and J lost 6 bases, with 12 bases between them. The CDR3 region is CASSWLDSDTQYF. In DNA, the CDR3 is TGCGCCAGCAGCTGGTTGGATTCGGATACGCAGTATTTT.

This chain connects TRBV7-2 to TRBJ2-3; a possible D gene is TRBD2 (6 bases). Germline V gives CDR1 SGHTA, CDR2 FQGNSA. V gave up 3 bases and J gave up 6 bases, with 16 bases separating them. The CDR3 runs 15 residues. The CDR3 nucleotides are TGTGCCAGCAGCTTGGCGGACTATGTGAGCGATACGCAGTATTTT. Translation gives CASSLADYVSDTQYF.

The chain uses TRBV7-9 and TRBJ2-3; 10 nucleotides align to TRBD2. With 4 bases clipped from V and 1 base from J, the junction kept 11 bases outside the gene matches. This CDR3 is 18 amino acids long. Germline CDR1 is SEHNR and CDR2 is FQNEAQ (reference sequence). CDR3 protein: CASSSLLAGVRGTDTQYF. In nucleotides, the CDR3 is TGTGCCAGCAGCTCCCTTCTAGCGGGGGTCAGGGGCACAGATACGCAGTATTTT.

This clone was observed a single time. This chain uses TRBV7-6 with TRBJ2-1, with TRBD2 matching over 10 bases. CDR1 is SGHVS and CDR2 is FNYEAQ in the germline V gene. V shed 4 bases and J 6 bases; nucleotides not matched to a gene: 6. The CDR3 is 15 residues long. The CDR3 sequence: CASSSTSGVRNEQFF. The CDR3 DNA sequence: TGTGCCAGCAGCTCCACTAGCGGGGTTCGCAATGAGCAGTTCTTC. The full variable domain, rest sourced from reference TRBV7-6 and TRBJ2-1, is GAGVSQSPRYKVTKRGQDVALRCDPISGHVSLYWYRQALGQGPEFLTYFNYEAQQDKSGLPNDRFSAERPEGSISTLTIQRTEQRDSAMYRCASSSTSGVRNEQFFGPGTRLTVL.

As regards this clone: The identical CDR3 is also encoded by other nucleotide sequences in the sample. The rearrangement uses TRBV7-3 and TRBJ1-2; 9 nucleotides line up with TRBD1. CDR1 and CDR2 from the germline V gene are SGHTA and FQGTGA. Trimming removed 4 bases from V and 6 bases from J; junction bases left unmatched: 3. The CDR3 runs to 13 residues. The CDR3, as DNA: TGTGCCAGCAGCTCACAGGGGGCTGATGGCTACACCTTC. This translates into CASSSQGADGYTF.

This clone was recorded a few times. V usage is TRBV2 and J usage is TRBJ1-5; D possibly corresponds to TRBD1 (6 bases). Germline V gene data show CDR1 as SNHLY and CDR2 as FYNNEI. V shed 6 bases and J shed 5 bases, with 8 bases lying between them. This CDR3 spans 12 amino acids. CDR3 region: CASRAGDQPQHF. CDR3 bases: TGTGCCAGCAGGGCAGGGGATCAGCCCCAGCATTTT.

The V call is TRBV4-3, the J call TRBJ2-1; TRBD2 agrees at 7 bases. The CDR3 has 14 amino acids. J was trimmed by 9 bases and V by 1 base; bases with no gene match: 6. Per germline, CDR1 LGHNA and CDR2 YSLEER. The CDR3 reads CASSQGTGGFEQFF. The CDR3 DNA reads TGCGCCAGCAGCCAAGGGACGGGGGGATTTGAGCAGTTCTTC.

This chain uses TRBV7-9 with TRBJ2-5, with 7 bases aligning to TRBD1. The V gene's germline CDR1 is SEHNR and CDR2 FQNEAQ (reference sequence). The junction had 5 bases not matched to a gene; V was cut back by 2 bases and J by 5 bases. This CDR3 contains 14 residues. In nucleotides, the CDR3 is TGTGCCAGCAGCTTAAGACAGGGTAGGGAGACCCAGTACTTC. Protein product: CASSLRQGRETQYF.

The chain joins TRBV5-6 to TRBJ1-3, with TRBD1 matching over 7 bases. The CDR3 is made up of 18 amino acids. Germline loops: CDR1 SGHDT, CDR2 YYEEEE. V lost 5 bases and J lost 4; bases outside the gene matches: 18. CDR3 in DNA: TGTGCCAGCAGTTCCGCACGATTGACAGGGTTCTCCGGAAACACCATATATTTT. This sequence encodes CASSSARLTGFSGNTIYF.

This clone appeared a few times. V and J are TRBV6-4 and TRBJ2-3, with a weak D call TRBD2 (7 bases). Germline lookup yields CDR1 MRHNA and CDR2 SNTAGT. The CDR3 is made up of 15 amino acids. With 6 bases removed from V and 2 bases from J, the gap between germline ends came to 15 bases. The chain's CDR3 is CASSPMGGPTDTQYF. DNA of the CDR3: TGTGCCAGCAGCCCGATGGGGGGGCCCACAGATACGCAGTATTTT.

The chain combines TRBV4-3 with TRBJ1-1, with D possibly matching TRBD1 (5 bases). Germline V gene sequence: CDR1 LGHNA, CDR2 YSLEER. V shed 0 bases and J shed 1 base, with 6 bases lying between them. The CDR3 sequence is 14 residues long. CDR3 sequence reads: CASSQDGGNTEAFF. CDR3 bases: TGCGCCAGCAGCCAAGATGGGGGGAACACTGAAGCTTTCTTT.

The chain uses TRBV9 and TRBJ1-2; 7 bases are shared with TRBD1. Trimming cost V 7 bases and J 0 bases; bases outside gene matches: 15. This CDR3 comprises 17 residues. From germline, CDR1 is SGDLS and CDR2 YYNGEE. CDR3 sequence reads: CASVRDLGQAANYGYTF. In nucleotides, the CDR3 is TGTGCCAGCGTACGTGATCTAGGACAGGCAGCTAACTATGGCTACACCTTC.

The rearrangement links TRBV4-1 to TRBJ1-6; D remains unclear. The CDR3 contains 15 residues. Germline CDR1 is MGHRA and CDR2 is YSYEKL. V shed 1 base and J shed 7 bases, with 11 bases lying between them. The CDR3 bases are TGCGCCAGCAGCCAAGTGGGCCAGGAAAATTCACCCCTCCACTTT. This translates into CASSQVGQENSPLHF.

Sample share makes this clone medium-sized. The chain employs TRBV7-9 and TRBJ2-1; 12 bases fit TRBD2. Trimming removed 3 bases from V and 9 bases from J; junction bases left unmatched: 9. From germline, CDR1 is SEHNR and CDR2 FQNEAQ (reference sequence). This CDR3 comprises 16 residues. CDR3 region: CASSFSTSGGTPEQFF. The CDR3 coding sequence is TGTGCCAGCAGCTTCTCGACTAGCGGGGGTACCCCTGAGCAGTTCTTC.

Remarks on this clone: Other DNA sequences within the sample encode an identical CDR3. The chain employs TRBV7-9 and TRBJ2-7; D is undetermined. CDR1 and CDR2 (germline): SEHNR, FQNEAQ (reference sequence). The CDR3 runs 12 residues. V gave up 1 base and J gave up 6 bases, with 7 bases separating them. In DNA form, the CDR3 reads TGTGCCAGCAGCTTAGGTCTGGGCGAGCAGTACTTC. Amino acids: CASSLGLGEQYF.

The chain employs TRBV12-1 and TRBJ1-5. TRBV12-1 constitutes a pseudogene. CDR3 length equals 14 residues. The CDR3, as DNA: TGTGCCAGCCCCGGTCGGAGGCCTTCTCAGCCCCAGCATTTT. It encodes CASPGRRPSQPQHF.

This chain connects TRBV5-6 to TRBJ2-5; TRBD2 is a possible D gene (6 bases). The CDR3 totals 12 residues. V lost 7 bases and J 4 bases, leaving 11 bases between the germline ends. Per germline, CDR1 SGHDT and CDR2 YYEEEE. Here the CDR3 DNA reads TGTGCCAGCGACGGGGGACCAGAGACCCAGTACTTC. Protein sequence: CASDGGPETQYF.

The chain couples TRBV5-1 to TRBJ2-1; D is ambiguous. The length of the CDR3 is 14 residues. The germline V and J ends were trimmed by 1 base and 8 bases, with 13 bases remaining between them. Looked up from germline, CDR1 is SGHRS and CDR2 is YFSETQ. The CDR3 loop reads CASSLLDLPHEQFF. As DNA, the CDR3 is TGCGCCAGCAGCTTGTTGGATCTTCCACATGAGCAGTTCTTC. Full variable domain (outside the CDR3, taken from reference TRBV5-1 and TRBJ2-1): KAGVTQTPRYLIKTRGQQVTLSCSPISGHRSVSWYQQTPGQGLQFLFEYFSETQRNKGNFPGRFSGRQFSNSRSEMNVSTLELGDSALYLCASSLLDLPHEQFFGPGTRLTVL.